The TCR beta chain described here comes from a study of blood T cell repertoires in COVID-19. Study overall: The cDNA or gDNA used as material had been derived from T cells, B-cell-depleted T cells, or PBMCs.

Profiled with immunoSEQ multiplex PCR; TCRdb holds only in-frame clones, not every one. The sample lists 100,000 to 150,000 clones; about 83% were seen once. Sequenced sample: peripheral blood. The source of this sequence is a human donor in a cohort sampled during active COVID-19.

The CDR3 DNA follows: TGTGCCAGCAGTGAACAGGGTTTCACTGAAGCTTTCTTT. The encoded protein is CASSEQGFTEAFF. The chain is built from TRBV6-1 and TRBJ1-1; D may be TRBD1 (5 bases). This CDR3 spans 13 amino acids. V shed 2 bases and J shed 4 bases, with 8 bases lying between them. The germline V gene encodes CDR1 MNHNS and CDR2 SASEGT.